These 16 T cell receptor beta chains originate from one sample sequenced in a study of T cells in Graves' hyperthyroidism and ophthalmopathy. RNA transcripts served as the template for amplifying TCR beta CDR3 regions. An initial round of RT-PCR targeting the TCR CDR3 relied on the HTBI primer set. TCRdb independently ran MiXCR on the multiplex PCR reads; one entry per CDR3 protein. The table has under 350,000 distinct CDR3 sequences, about 13% seen once; the top ten hold about 37%. What was sequenced was blood. The receptors were sampled from a woman aged 40 to 50 with Graves' ophthalmopathy.

In this sample, this clonotype turned up many times. The chain employs TRBV2 and TRBJ2-5, with D tentatively TRBD2 (6 bases). This CDR3 spans 15 amino acids. CDR1 is SNHLY and CDR2 is FYNNEI in the germline V gene. The germline V and J ends were trimmed by 7 bases and 0 bases, with 15 bases remaining between them. In DNA, the CDR3 is TGTGCCAGCACCTCGAGCGGGTGGTACCAAGAGACCCAGTACTTC. This gives the protein CASTSSGWYQETQYF.

At least ten counts were recorded for this clonotype. The chain employs TRBV5-5 and TRBJ2-7; maybe TRBD1 (6 bases). The CDR3 has 15 amino acids. The V gene lost 2 bases and the J gene lost 4 bases, with 16 bases spanning the gap. CDR1 is SGHKS, CDR2 YYEKEE, per germline (reference sequence). Here the CDR3 DNA reads TGTGCCAGCAGCTTACGGACAGTACCCCCTTACGAGCAGTACTTC. This translates into CASSLRTVPPYEQYF.

The sample holds many counts of this clonotype. V usage is TRBV6-1 and J usage is TRBJ2-2, with D unclear. Germline CDR1 reads MNHNS; CDR2 reads SASEGT. The CDR3 has 11 amino acids. Trimming left V 6 bases short and J 3 bases short, with 2 bases between. The CDR3 DNA reads as TGTGCCAGCAGGGACACCGGGGAGCTGTTTTTT. Translation gives CASRDTGELFF.

This clonotype was counted a few times. The V and J genes are TRBV2 and TRBJ2-7; D is possibly TRBD1 (8 bases). The germline V and J ends were trimmed by 1 base and 6 bases, with 13 bases remaining between them. The CDR3 spans 14 residues. The germline gives CDR1 SNHLY, CDR2 FYNNEI. The CDR3 DNA reads TGTGCCAGCAGTGAAGAACAGGGGGGGTTCGAGCAGTACTTC. Amino acids: CASSEEQGGFEQYF.

The J gene is TRBJ1-6, the V gene TRBV3-1; D call uncertain. The germline V and J ends were trimmed by 2 bases and 8 bases, with 7 bases remaining between them. The germline V gene has CDR1 LGHDT and CDR2 YNNKEL (reference sequence). The CDR3 is 13 residues long. CDR3 region: CASSQLSDSPLHF. CDR3 nucleotides: TGTGCCAGCAGCCAATTATCGGATTCACCCCTCCACTTT.

This clonotype turned up a few times. The chain links TRBV20-1 to TRBJ2-3, with 10 bases matching TRBD2. Trimming at V came to 7 bases and at J to 1 base, leaving 2 bases not matched to a gene. The germline gives CDR1 DFQATT, CDR2 SNEGSKA (reference sequence). There are 13 residues in the CDR3. CDR3 protein: CSGGTSGTDTQYF. As DNA, the CDR3 is TGCAGTGGGGGGACTAGCGGCACAGATACGCAGTATTTT.

This clonotype was counted only a few times. V usage is TRBV10-3 and J usage is TRBJ2-3; a weak D match, TRBD2 (5 bases). V was trimmed by 0 bases and J by 1 base, leaving 11 bases between them. This CDR3 is 16 amino acids long. Germline loops: CDR1 ENHRY, CDR2 SYGVKD. CDR3 nucleotide sequence: TGTGCCATCAGTGAGTCCCGGGGTCGGGGCACAGATACGCAGTATTTT. Amino acid sequence: CAISESRGRGTDTQYF.

The V gene is TRBV20-1, the J gene TRBJ2-3; 8 nucleotides agree with TRBD2. The germline V gene has CDR1 DFQATT and CDR2 SNEGSKA (reference sequence). CDR3 length: 15 amino acids. J gave up 4 bases and V 0 bases, and 6 bases lay outside the gene matches. CDR3 sequence (DNA): TGCAGTGCTAGAGAAAGCGCGGGAGGCGCAGATACGCAGTATTTT. It is translated as CSARESAGGADTQYF.

V gene TRBV7-2 combines with J gene TRBJ1-4; TRBD1 might be the D (6 bases). Trimming took 1 base from V and 7 from J, leaving 10 bases between them. CDR1 SGHTA and CDR2 FQGNSA come from the germline V gene. The CDR3 is made up of 14 amino acids. CDR3 protein: CASSLGGLGEKLFF. CDR3 nucleotide sequence: TGTGCCAGCAGCTTAGGGGGGCTCGGTGAAAAACTGTTTTTT.

The V gene is TRBV6-2 or TRBV6-3, the J gene TRBJ2-6; D remains ambiguous. Germline assignment: CDR1 MNHEY and CDR2 SVGEGT. Trimming removed 0 bases at V and 3 bases at J, with 9 bases between. The CDR3 covers 16 residues. The DNA of the CDR3 is TGTGCCAGCAGTTACTCGATCGTTTATGGGGCCAACGTCCTGACTTTC. This sequence encodes CASSYSIVYGANVLTF.

This clonotype came up many times. V is TRBV2 and J is TRBJ2-2; TRBD2 matches 11 bases. With V trimmed by 8 bases and J by 2 bases, 7 bases remained unmatched. In germline, CDR1 is SNHLY, CDR2 FYNNEI. This CDR3 comprises 16 residues. CDR3 region: CASDSTSGVNTGELFF. CDR3 nucleotides: TGTGCCAGCGACTCGACTAGCGGGGTTAACACCGGGGAGCTGTTTTTT.

This clonotype turned up a few times. This chain uses TRBV5-6 with TRBJ2-7; 8 nucleotides match TRBD2. The CDR3 contains 21 residues. The germline gives CDR1 SGHDT, CDR2 YYEEEE. The V and J ends lost 4 bases and 2 bases, in that order; junction bases with no gene match: 26. The CDR3 region is CASSDRPPGLGGKDPTYEQYF. The CDR3 nucleotides are TGTGCCAGCAGCGACAGACCGCCGGGACTAGGAGGCAAAGATCCGACCTACGAGCAGTACTTC.

The sample holds many counts of this clonotype. The V call is TRBV20-1, the J call TRBJ1-2, with 9 positions matching TRBD1. Germline assignment: CDR1 DFQATT and CDR2 SNEGSKA (reference sequence). The V segment lost 2 bases and the J segment 7 bases; nucleotides outside the gene matches: 5. The CDR3 is 13 amino acids. DNA for the CDR3: TGCAGTGCTAGACCACGGGACAGGGCTGGCTACACCTTC. This translates into CSARPRDRAGYTF.

The chain has TRBV11-2 and TRBJ2-4; the D gene could be TRBD1 or TRBD2 (6 bases each). V lost 4 bases and J 1 base, leaving 17 bases between the germline ends. The CDR3 has 17 amino acids. Germline-derived CDR1 and CDR2 are SGHAT and FQNNGV. The CDR3 nucleotides read TGTGCCAGCAGCTCAAGTGGGGGGCTAATGGCCAAAAACATTCAGTACTTC. Translated: CASSSSGGLMAKNIQYF.

This clonotype was counted at least ten times. The V and J genes are TRBV29-1 and TRBJ2-3; D is unresolved. The V and J ends lost 2 bases and 6 bases respectively, with 12 bases between them. The CDR3 is 13 residues long. CDR1 is SQVTM and CDR2 is ANQGSEA in the germline V gene. CDR3: CSVEPTSSDTQYF. The CDR3 DNA is TGCAGCGTTGAACCCACCAGCAGTGATACGCAGTATTTT.

The chain carries TRBV7-6 and TRBJ2-2, with TRBD1 identical over 9 bases. Germline CDR1 reads SGHVS; CDR2 reads FNYEAQ. CDR3 length equals 15 residues. V lost 5 bases and J lost 8; bases outside the gene matches: 9. The DNA of the CDR3 is TGTGCCAGCAGCCGGCAGACAGGGGGGCAGGGGGAGCTGTTTTTT. It specifies CASSRQTGGQGELFF.